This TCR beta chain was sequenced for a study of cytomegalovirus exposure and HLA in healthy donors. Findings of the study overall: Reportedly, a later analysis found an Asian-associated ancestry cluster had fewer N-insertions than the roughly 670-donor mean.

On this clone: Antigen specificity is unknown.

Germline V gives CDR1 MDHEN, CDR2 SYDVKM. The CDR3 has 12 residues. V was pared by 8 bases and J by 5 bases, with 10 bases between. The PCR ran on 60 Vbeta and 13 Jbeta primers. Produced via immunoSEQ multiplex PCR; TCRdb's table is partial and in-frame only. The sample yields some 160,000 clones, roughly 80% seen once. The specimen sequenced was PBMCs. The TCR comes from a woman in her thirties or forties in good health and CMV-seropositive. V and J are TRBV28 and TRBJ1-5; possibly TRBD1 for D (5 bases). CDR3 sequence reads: CASLGGDQPQHF. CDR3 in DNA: TGTGCCAGCCTCGGGGGGGATCAGCCCCAGCATTTT.